The T cell receptor (beta chain) described here comes from a study of T cell clonotyping in hematopoietic cell transplantation. The sample's time point: recipient sample about 28 days before transplant, after cytoreduction. Profiled with immunoSEQ multiplex PCR; TCRdb holds only in-frame clones, not every one. The table records tens of thousands of clones, 96% of them present only once. CDR3 length: 13 residues. Trimming removed 0 bases from V and 4 bases from J, with 8 bases in between. CDR1 SGHRS and CDR2 YFSETQ come from the germline V gene. General observations from the study: Recipient TCR diversity dropped after transplant; expanded clonotypes rose from day 30 to 180.

For this clone: What it recognizes is unknown.

The material was peripheral blood mononuclear cells, obtained before stem cell transplant. This clonotype was obtained from a woman aged 50 to 60 with acute myeloid leukemia. Some clones in this sample may be carry-over from other donors' samples. V gene TRBV5-1 combines with J gene TRBJ2-7, with D tentatively TRBD2 (6 bases). Here the CDR3 reads CASSLGGGYEQYF. DNA of the CDR3: TGCGCCAGCAGCTTGGGGGGAGGTTACGAGCAGTACTTC.